This record looks at one T cell receptor beta chain sequence and its context. No antigen is known for it. The source of the sample is a study of graft-versus-host responses after intestinal transplantation. Broader study findings: Peak levels of circulating GvH clones tracked with early post-transplant HvG declines. Recipient marrow contained GvH clones, some of which appeared first in ileum or blood.

The data were produced by immunoSEQ multiplex PCR, yet TCRdb's version contains in-frame clones alone and is incomplete. This table has 85,000 to 100,000 clones, 86% appearing once. The length of the CDR3 is 15 residues. V gave up 2 bases and J gave up 6 bases; unmatched junction bases: 6. Germline V lookup: CDR1 MNHNY, CDR2 SVGAGI (reference sequence). The rearrangement uses TRBV6-6 and TRBJ1-1, with 10 nucleotides matching TRBD1. The source was PBMCs, collected 255 days after intestinal transplant. The sequence was collected from a human patient who received an intestinal transplant, so some T cells may come from the graft donor. CDR3 loop: CASSYPDRGSAEAFF. CDR3 DNA: TGTGCCAGCAGTTACCCGGACAGGGGGTCGGCTGAAGCTTTCTTT.